What follows is one T cell receptor beta chain and its context. Only in-frame clones appear in the TCRdb table, and some are missing; sequencing was by immunoSEQ multiplex PCR. Found here are around 200,000 clones, about nine tenths of them singletons; the top ten hold roughly 6.7%. V was cut by 0 bases and J by 2 bases, with 7 bases left in between. Per germline, CDR1 LGHDT and CDR2 YNNKEL (reference sequence). The length of the CDR3 is 14 residues. These data belong to a study of blood T cell repertoires in COVID-19. The sample comprised peripheral blood. The gene calls are TRBV3-1 (or the pseudogene TRBV3-2) and TRBJ1-2; D gene unclear. The TCR comes from a middle-aged man with acute or convalescent COVID-19. The CDR3 DNA is TGTGCCAGCAGCCAAGAAACTATGAACTATGGCTACACCTTC. Protein sequence: CASSQETMNYGYTF.